This T cell receptor beta chain was found in a study of blood T cell repertoires in COVID-19. Study summary: Italy, Spain and the United States were the sources of the convalescent and acute COVID-19 samples. T cells, B-cell-depleted T cells, or PBMCs provided the cDNA or gDNA that served as material.

Per the original data handling: Scientists estimated how many nucleated cells there were by amplifying reference gene primers. Profiled with immunoSEQ multiplex PCR; TCRdb holds only in-frame clones, not every one. V and J calls and clone size are given by that table; D and trimming were obtained from the DNA. The top ten clones hold about 18% of a sample with some 87,000 clones, more than 75% of them seen once. The CDR3 is 15 residues long. V lost 3 bases, J lost 2 bases, and 11 bases lay in between. Germline CDR1 and CDR2: SGHTA and FQGNSA. The chain couples TRBV7-2 to TRBJ1-5; D may be TRBD1 (5 bases). Sequencing input: peripheral blood. The clonotype originates from a human donor in a cohort sampled during active COVID-19. The CDR3 sequence: CASSLGGIGNQPQHF. As DNA, the CDR3 is TGTGCCAGCAGCTTGGGGGGAATAGGCAATCAGCCCCAGCATTTT.